This is a list of T cell receptor beta chains from one sample in a study of a mutant IDH1 vaccine in newly diagnosed glioma. Antigens of these TCRs are unknown. The method was immunoSEQ multiplex PCR; TCRdb's version includes in-frame clones alone and lacks a portion of them. The sample records some 64,000 clones, around 84% being singletons. The sample in question was PBMCs, obtained from a glioma patient whose treatment included an IDH1 peptide vaccine. These receptors came from a woman aged 50 to 65 with glioma. Both conserved end residues are trimmed from each CDR3. The D gene is left open where the match is weak.

D gene	V gene	CDR3 protein
NA	TRBV27	ASSYSGANYGYT
NA	TRBV5-1	ASSLESDTQY
NA	TRBV15	ATSRGNTEAF
NA	TRBV9	ASSSSPGGARGNTIY
TRBD2	TRBV5-6	ASSLPSGARTDTQY
NA	TRBV9	ASSVMVGTGELF
NA	TRBV5-1	ASSILGSNSGNTIY
TRBD1	TRBV11-2	ASVKGAASAEAF
NA	TRBV30	AWSVQGVRDGYT
NA	TRBV19	ASSEGGIYNSPLH
NA	TRBV30	AWSVHHDGELF
NA	TRBV7-9	ASSLGQQLTGELF
NA	TRBV5-4	ASSPGVVVGGELF